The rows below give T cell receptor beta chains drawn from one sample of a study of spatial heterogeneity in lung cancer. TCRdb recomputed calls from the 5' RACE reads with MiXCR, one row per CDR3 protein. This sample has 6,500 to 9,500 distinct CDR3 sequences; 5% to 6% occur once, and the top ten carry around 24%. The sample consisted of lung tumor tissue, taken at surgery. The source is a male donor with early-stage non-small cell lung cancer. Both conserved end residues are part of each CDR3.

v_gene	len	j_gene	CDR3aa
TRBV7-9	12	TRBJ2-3	CASRQGTDTQYF
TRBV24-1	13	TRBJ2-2	CAAHSGNTGELFF
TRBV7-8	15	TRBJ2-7	CASSFEALPGDEQYF
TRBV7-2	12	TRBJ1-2	CASSLLEYGYTF
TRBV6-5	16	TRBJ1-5	CASSYGPLEGNQPQHF
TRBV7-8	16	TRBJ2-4	CASSSRTVIAKNIQYF
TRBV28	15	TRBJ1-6	CASSSPRGFNSPLHF
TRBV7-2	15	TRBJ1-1	CASSLRGLENTEAFF
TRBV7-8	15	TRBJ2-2	CASSLTGLGTGELFF
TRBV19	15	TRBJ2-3	CASSTSGTRGDTQYF
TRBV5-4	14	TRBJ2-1	CASSAGLAADEQFF
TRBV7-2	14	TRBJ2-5	CASSVGGGLETQYF
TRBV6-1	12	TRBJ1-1	CASRDRNTEAFF
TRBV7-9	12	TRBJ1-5	CASSRAGQPQHF
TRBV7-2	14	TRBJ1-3	CASSPDRFGNTIYF